The 25 T cell receptor beta chains listed next were all sequenced from one sample in a study of response to subunit inactivated influenza vaccine. TCRdb called the RT-PCR reads again in MiXCR, with one record for every CDR3 protein. The table records more than 450,000 distinct CDR3 sequences, 10% to 12% of them present only once. This sample also belongs to another study, concerning T cells expressing NK-cell markers. That source adds: TCR beta cDNA was generated via 5'RACE template switching incorporating UMIs.

Material: PBMCs from blood, obtained on the day of vaccination. The source of these receptors is a man aged 45 to 65 who received an inactivated influenza vaccine.

The chain couples TRBV7-2 to TRBJ2-3; D is tentatively TRBD1 or TRBD2 (6 bases each). CDR1 is SGHTA and CDR2 is FQGNSA in the germline V gene. The CDR3 spans 16 residues. V shed 0 bases and J shed 4 bases, with 14 bases lying between them. DNA of the CDR3: TGTGCCAGCAGCTTAGCGCCCGGGGGCGGCGCAGATACGCAGTATTTT. This encodes CASSLAPGGGADTQYF.

This clonotype was seen repeatedly, ten times or more. The V call is TRBV10-3, the J call TRBJ2-7; 8 nucleotides line up with TRBD1. CDR3 length: 13 residues. The germline gives CDR1 ENHRY, CDR2 SYGVKD. The V segment lost 4 bases and the J segment 5 bases; nucleotides outside the gene matches: 4. The CDR3 here is CAISVVTGDEQYF. The CDR3 coding sequence is TGTGCCATCAGTGTGGTGACAGGGGACGAGCAGTACTTC.

The chain joins TRBV27 to TRBJ2-1; 12 bases agree with TRBD1. The CDR3 loop spans 15 amino acids. The J segment lost 2 bases and the V segment lost 8 bases, leaving 4 bases of the junction unmatched. Germline lookup yields CDR1 MNHEY and CDR2 SMNVEV (reference sequence). The chain's CDR3 is CASGGQGAPYNEQFF. CDR3 sequence (DNA): TGTGCCAGCGGGGGACAGGGGGCCCCCTACAATGAGCAGTTCTTC.

CDR3 bases: TGTGCCAGCACCCACAGGGGGACAGGGCATGGTGAGCAGTTCTTC. Amino acid sequence: CASTHRGTGHGEQFF. V is TRBV12-3 or TRBV12-4 and J is TRBJ2-1; 9 nucleotides line up with TRBD1. There are 15 residues in the CDR3. V trimming: 7 bases; J trimming: 9 bases; junction bases outside the gene matches: 13.

The rearrangement uses TRBV7-8 and TRBJ2-5; no firm D call. Germline V lookup: CDR1 SGHVS, CDR2 FQNEAQ. CDR3 size: 15 residues. Trimming removed 1 base from V and 5 bases from J, with 14 bases in between. The CDR3 DNA reads TGTGCCAGCAGCTTAGGTCTCCAAGCCGTGGAGACCCAGTACTTC. Amino acids: CASSLGLQAVETQYF.

The CDR3 DNA is TGTGCCAGCAGTTACCCCCAGGGAAGTTTGCAGTACTTC. Its translation: CASSYPQGSLQYF. The chain links TRBV6-2 or TRBV6-3 to TRBJ2-7, with a possible D match to TRBD1 (5 bases). The length of the CDR3 is 13 residues. Trimming pared 2 bases from V and 9 bases from J, leaving 14 bases between. The germline gives CDR1 MNHEY, CDR2 SVGEGT.

This chain joins TRBV4-1 and TRBJ2-1, with D possibly called TRBD1 or TRBD2 (5 bases each). Germline CDR1 and CDR2: MGHRA and YSYEKL. This CDR3 comprises 16 residues. V gave up 0 bases and J gave up 0 bases, with 9 bases separating them. CDR3 sequence: CASSQDSGPSYNEQFF. The CDR3 nucleotides read TGCGCCAGCAGCCAAGACTCGGGGCCCTCCTACAATGAGCAGTTCTTC.

This clonotype appeared a few times. The chain combines TRBV2 with TRBJ2-7; D unclear. Germline loops: CDR1 SNHLY, CDR2 FYNNEI. Trimming stripped 1 base from V and 4 bases from J, with 8 bases between. The CDR3 loop spans 13 amino acids. CDR3 bases: TGTGCCAGCAGTGAAGAATTCGGTTACGAGCAGTACTTC. The encoded protein is CASSEEFGYEQYF.

For this clonotype: A read error is possible here, since a much larger clone lies one base away. This sequence joins TRBV12-3 or TRBV12-4 and TRBJ2-6; D remains unclear. V was cut by 8 bases and J by 3 bases, with 11 bases left in between. This CDR3 region has 14 residues. The DNA for the CDR3 is TGTGCCAGCTTGCGTACCAGTGGGGCCAACGTCCTGACTTTC. It translates to CASLRTSGANVLTF.

This clonotype came up a few times. V usage is TRBV7-9 and J usage is TRBJ1-2, with D unclear. Germline lookup yields CDR1 SEHNR and CDR2 FQNEAQ (reference sequence). CDR3 size: 14 residues. V lost 2 bases, J lost 4 bases, and 11 bases lay in between. CDR3 DNA: TGTGCCAGCAGCTTATCAGGAAAAGCCTATGGCTACACCTTC. This codes for CASSLSGKAYGYTF.

This sequence joins TRBV4-2 and TRBJ1-1, with TRBD1 identical over 8 bases. This CDR3 comprises 14 residues. Germline CDR1 and CDR2: LGHNA and YNFKEQ. Trimming took 3 bases from V and 4 from J; bases not matched to a gene: 4. CDR3 sequence: CASSQDREATEAFF. Written as DNA, the CDR3 is TGTGCCAGCAGCCAGGACAGGGAGGCCACTGAAGCTTTCTTT.

This rearrangement joins TRBV24-1 to TRBJ2-7, with D perhaps given as TRBD1 or TRBD2 (5 bases each). The CDR3 contains 11 residues. The germline gives CDR1 KGHDR, CDR2 SFDVKD. V was cut by 9 bases and J by 6 bases, with 11 bases left in between. For the CDR3, the DNA is TGTGCCACCGGGACCCATTCCGAGCAGTACTTC. Translation gives CATGTHSEQYF.

This clonotype was seen a few times. V usage is TRBV6-5 and J usage is TRBJ1-2; D not resolved. V shed 0 bases and J shed 6 bases, with 17 bases lying between them. CDR3 size: 16 residues. CDR1 is MNHEY and CDR2 is SVGAGI in the germline V gene. CDR3 residues: CASSYSLPSIGDGYTF. CDR3 sequence (DNA): TGTGCCAGCAGTTACTCGCTTCCCTCGATCGGGGATGGCTACACCTTC.

This clonotype was seen repeatedly, ten times or more. The rearrangement joins TRBV29-1 to TRBJ2-2, with TRBD1 matching over 8 bases. The J segment lost 6 bases and the V segment lost 3 bases, leaving 6 bases of the junction unmatched. This CDR3 is built from 14 residues. Germline loops: CDR1 SQVTM, CDR2 ANQGSEA. Here the CDR3 DNA reads TGCAGCGTTGAGGACAGGGAATCCCCCGGGGAGCTGTTTTTT. It is translated as CSVEDRESPGELFF.

There are many counts of this clonotype. The chain combines TRBV16 with TRBJ2-7; D may be TRBD1 (6 bases). There are 14 residues in the CDR3. CDR1 and CDR2 (germline): KGHSY, FQNENV. Between the trimmed V and J ends, which lost 2 bases and 1 base, there was a span of 9 bases. The chain's CDR3 is CASSQQGQSYEQYF. CDR3 nucleotide sequence: TGTGCCAGCAGCCAACAAGGACAGTCCTACGAGCAGTACTTC.

The V call is TRBV5-4, the J call TRBJ2-2; 8 bases are shared with TRBD1. V shed 4 bases, J shed 6 bases, and the junction held 8 bases outside the gene matches. CDR1 is SGHNT, CDR2 YYREEE, per germline (reference sequence). The CDR3 loop spans 15 amino acids. The CDR3 sequence: CASSPYRGEAGELFF. The CDR3 region has the DNA TGTGCCAGCAGCCCGTACAGGGGGGAGGCCGGGGAGCTGTTTTTT.

The V call is TRBV20-1, the J call TRBJ2-3; TRBD1 is a possible D gene (6 bases). Trimming took off 2 bases at V and 1 base at J, with 13 bases between the two ends. The length of the CDR3 is 15 residues. CDR1 DFQATT and CDR2 SNEGSKA come from the germline V gene (reference sequence). The CDR3 DNA reads as TGCAGTGCTAGAACTCAGGGGAAGGGCACAGATACGCAGTATTTT. Translated: CSARTQGKGTDTQYF.

This clonotype appeared many times. V and J are TRBV11-2 and TRBJ2-3, with 13 bases fitting TRBD2. Germline lookup yields CDR1 SGHAT and CDR2 FQNNGV. This CDR3 region has 18 residues. The V gene end was trimmed by 5 bases and the J gene end by 2 bases; junction bases not matched to a gene: 10. The CDR3 here is CASSKLGLAGVSTDTQYF. CDR3 DNA sequence: TGTGCCAGCAGCAAACTCGGACTAGCGGGGGTGTCCACAGATACGCAGTATTTT.

This clonotype was counted a few times. J is TRBJ2-5 and V is TRBV4-3; a possible D gene is TRBD1 (6 bases). V was cut by 1 base and J by 3 bases, with 15 bases left in between. The germline V gene has CDR1 LGHNA and CDR2 YSLEER. CDR3 length: 16 amino acids. This CDR3 is CASSQVQGLGKETQYF. CDR3 bases: TGCGCCAGCAGCCAAGTACAGGGTTTGGGGAAAGAGACCCAGTACTTC.

This clonotype has a count of ten or more. The V call is TRBV5-1, the J call TRBJ1-1; the D gene is possibly TRBD1 (5 bases). The CDR3 covers 14 residues. Trimming pared 4 bases from V and 5 bases from J, leaving 15 bases between. Germline CDR1 is SGHRS and CDR2 is YFSETQ. The CDR3: CASSAGGVGTEAFF. The CDR3 DNA sequence: TGCGCCAGCAGCGCGGGGGGGGTTGGGACTGAAGCTTTCTTT.

The CDR3 region has the DNA TGTGCCAGCAGAACATACGGGGGTACCCAGTACTTC. This gives the protein CASRTYGGTQYF. This chain joins TRBV6-5 and TRBJ2-5; D might be TRBD2 (6 bases). Trimming shortened V by 6 bases and J by 8 bases, and 13 bases separated the two germline ends. The V gene's germline CDR1 is MNHEY and CDR2 SVGAGI. The CDR3 spans 12 residues.

In this sample, this clonotype turned up many times. The V and J genes are TRBV12-3 or TRBV12-4 and TRBJ1-1, with a tentative D call TRBD1 (5 bases). The V gene lost 6 bases and the J gene lost 1 base, with 12 bases spanning the gap. This CDR3 has 14 amino acids. CDR3 DNA: TGTGCCAGCAGCTCCTTTACAGGGAACACTGAAGCTTTCTTT. Translated, it gives CASSSFTGNTEAFF.

The gene calls are TRBV11-3 and TRBJ2-7, with 10 bases fitting TRBD1. The CDR3 is 15 residues long. With 5 bases clipped from V and 3 bases from J, the junction kept 7 bases outside the gene matches. The germline V gene has CDR1 SGHNT and CDR2 YENEEA. In DNA, the CDR3 is TGTGCCAGCAGCCCGGGGACAGGGGAGGGCTACGAGCAGTACTTC. Amino acids: CASSPGTGEGYEQYF.

The chain recombines TRBV28 with TRBJ1-1; no clear D. The length of the CDR3 is 20 residues. In germline, CDR1 is MDHEN, CDR2 SYDVKM. V lost 1 base and J 0 bases, leaving 24 bases between the germline ends. The CDR3 reads CASSLLSRTGTYFMNTEAFF. Written as DNA, the CDR3 is TGTGCCAGCAGTTTATTATCCCGAACGGGAACGTACTTCATGAACACTGAAGCTTTCTTT.

This clonotype was seen more than once but under ten times. The rearrangement links TRBV18 to TRBJ2-1; possibly TRBD2 for D (6 bases). The V and J ends lost 5 bases and 8 bases respectively, with 19 bases between them. The germline CDR1 and CDR2 sequences are KGHSH and LQKENI. This CDR3 is 15 amino acids long. DNA for the CDR3: TGTGCCAGCTCAACACAAGGCGGGATTTCCGATGAGCAGTTCTTC. It encodes CASSTQGGISDEQFF.